This is a list of T cell receptor beta chains from one sample in a study of CD8 T cells in Susac syndrome. TCRdb itself ran the immunoSEQ multiplex PCR reads through MiXCR, one entry per CDR3 protein. The sample holds about 280,000 distinct CDR3 sequences, roughly 81% seen once. The sequenced material came from CD8+ T cells from PBMCs. Source of these receptors: a human donor with multiple sclerosis. The CDR3 runs from the conserved cysteine through the conserved F or W. The order of the fields is J gene, clone size, D gene, V gene, CDR3 DNA, CDR3 protein. The D gene is left open where the match is weak. Size values are once, few and many counts, or a class for expanded clones, and some rows have none.

J gene: TRBJ2-1
clone size: NA
D gene: NA
V gene: TRBV4-2
CDR3 DNA: TGTGCCAGCAGCGAACAAGGACTAACGGGATCCTACAATGAGCAGTTCTTC
CDR3 protein: CASSEQGLTGSYNEQFF

J gene: TRBJ1-2
clone size: NA
D gene: NA
V gene: TRBV11-2
CDR3 DNA: TGTGCCAGCAGCCAGGACGGCGAGGTCTATGGCTACACCTTC
CDR3 protein: CASSQDGEVYGYTF

J gene: TRBJ2-7
clone size: NA
D gene: NA
V gene: TRBV28
CDR3 DNA: TGTGCCAGCAGTCCCGGGGGAGAGCTCGCCTTC
CDR3 protein: CASSPGGELAF

J gene: TRBJ2-3
clone size: NA
D gene: NA
V gene: TRBV6-2/TRBV6-3
CDR3 DNA: TGTGCCAGCAGTTACTCGACCATAGATACGCAGTATTTT
CDR3 protein: CASSYSTIDTQYF

J gene: TRBJ2-1
clone size: NA
D gene: NA
V gene: TRBV6-5
CDR3 DNA: TGTGCCAGCATCACGGCGGGACGGCCCTACAATGAGCAGTTCTTC
CDR3 protein: CASITAGRPYNEQFF

J gene: TRBJ1-6
clone size: NA
D gene: NA
V gene: TRBV2
CDR3 DNA: TGTGCCAGCAGTGATAGCCATCGAGGGAATTCACCCCTCCACTTT
CDR3 protein: CASSDSHRGNSPLHF

J gene: TRBJ1-2
clone size: NA
D gene: NA
V gene: TRBV20-1
CDR3 DNA: TGCAGTGCTAGGGACCCAGGGAGCGACTATGGCTACACCTTC
CDR3 protein: CSARDPGSDYGYTF

J gene: TRBJ1-5
clone size: once
D gene: NA
V gene: TRBV15
CDR3 DNA: TGTGCCACCAGCAGAGATTACAGCAATCAGCCCCAGCATTTT
CDR3 protein: CATSRDYSNQPQHF

J gene: TRBJ2-1
clone size: NA
D gene: NA
V gene: TRBV6-5
CDR3 DNA: TGTGCCAGCAGTTACGAGCTTAAAACTACCAATGAGCAGTTCTTC
CDR3 protein: CASSYELKTTNEQFF

J gene: TRBJ2-3
clone size: NA
D gene: NA
V gene: TRBV12-3/TRBV12-4
CDR3 DNA: TGTGCCAGCAGGCTATCGTACGGGTCGCGTGATACGCAGTATTTT
CDR3 protein: CASRLSYGSRDTQYF

J gene: TRBJ2-4
clone size: NA
D gene: NA
V gene: TRBV7-2
CDR3 DNA: TGTGCCAGCCCACCCCTAACGGGTCAAAATCAGTACTTC
CDR3 protein: CASPPLTGQNQYF

J gene: TRBJ1-5
clone size: once
D gene: NA
V gene: TRBV24-1
CDR3 DNA: TGTGCCACCAGTGATTACACCCCCGGGACACCCAATCAGCCCCAGCATTTT
CDR3 protein: CATSDYTPGTPNQPQHF

J gene: TRBJ2-3
clone size: NA
D gene: NA
V gene: TRBV28
CDR3 DNA: TGTGCCAGCAGGGGGGGACAGTCCACAGATACGCAGTATTTT
CDR3 protein: CASRGGQSTDTQYF

J gene: TRBJ2-3
clone size: once
D gene: TRBD2
V gene: TRBV9
CDR3 DNA: TGTGCCAGCAGGGCCCTGGGGGGGACGACAGATACGCAGTATTTT
CDR3 protein: CASRALGGTTDTQYF

J gene: TRBJ1-4
clone size: NA
D gene: NA
V gene: TRBV25-1
CDR3 DNA: TGTGCCAGCAGTGGAAAGGGACGGACTAATGAAAAACTGTTTTTT
CDR3 protein: CASSGKGRTNEKLFF

J gene: TRBJ1-1
clone size: NA
D gene: NA
V gene: TRBV30
CDR3 DNA: TGTGCCTGGAGTGCGGGGGGAGAAACTGAAGCTTTCTTT
CDR3 protein: CAWSAGGETEAFF

J gene: TRBJ2-2
clone size: once
D gene: NA
V gene: TRBV30
CDR3 DNA: TGTGCCTGGAGTGGTGGACTACCCGGGGGCGGGGAGCTGTTTTTT
CDR3 protein: CAWSGGLPGGGELFF